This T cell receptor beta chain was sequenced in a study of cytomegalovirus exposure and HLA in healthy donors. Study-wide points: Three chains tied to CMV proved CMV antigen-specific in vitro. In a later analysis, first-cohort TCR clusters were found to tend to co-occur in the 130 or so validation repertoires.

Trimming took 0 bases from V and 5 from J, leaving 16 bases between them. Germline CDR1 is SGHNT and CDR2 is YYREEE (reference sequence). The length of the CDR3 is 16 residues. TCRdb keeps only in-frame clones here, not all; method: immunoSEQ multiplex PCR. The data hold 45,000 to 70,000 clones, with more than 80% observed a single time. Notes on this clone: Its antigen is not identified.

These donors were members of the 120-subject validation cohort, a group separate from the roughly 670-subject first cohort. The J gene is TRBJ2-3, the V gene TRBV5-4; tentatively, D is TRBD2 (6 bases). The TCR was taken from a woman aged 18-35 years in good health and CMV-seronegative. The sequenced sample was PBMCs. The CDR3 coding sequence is TGTGCCAGCAGCTTGGTCGCCGGGGGTCTTGTAGATACGCAGTATTTT. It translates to CASSLVAGGLVDTQYF.